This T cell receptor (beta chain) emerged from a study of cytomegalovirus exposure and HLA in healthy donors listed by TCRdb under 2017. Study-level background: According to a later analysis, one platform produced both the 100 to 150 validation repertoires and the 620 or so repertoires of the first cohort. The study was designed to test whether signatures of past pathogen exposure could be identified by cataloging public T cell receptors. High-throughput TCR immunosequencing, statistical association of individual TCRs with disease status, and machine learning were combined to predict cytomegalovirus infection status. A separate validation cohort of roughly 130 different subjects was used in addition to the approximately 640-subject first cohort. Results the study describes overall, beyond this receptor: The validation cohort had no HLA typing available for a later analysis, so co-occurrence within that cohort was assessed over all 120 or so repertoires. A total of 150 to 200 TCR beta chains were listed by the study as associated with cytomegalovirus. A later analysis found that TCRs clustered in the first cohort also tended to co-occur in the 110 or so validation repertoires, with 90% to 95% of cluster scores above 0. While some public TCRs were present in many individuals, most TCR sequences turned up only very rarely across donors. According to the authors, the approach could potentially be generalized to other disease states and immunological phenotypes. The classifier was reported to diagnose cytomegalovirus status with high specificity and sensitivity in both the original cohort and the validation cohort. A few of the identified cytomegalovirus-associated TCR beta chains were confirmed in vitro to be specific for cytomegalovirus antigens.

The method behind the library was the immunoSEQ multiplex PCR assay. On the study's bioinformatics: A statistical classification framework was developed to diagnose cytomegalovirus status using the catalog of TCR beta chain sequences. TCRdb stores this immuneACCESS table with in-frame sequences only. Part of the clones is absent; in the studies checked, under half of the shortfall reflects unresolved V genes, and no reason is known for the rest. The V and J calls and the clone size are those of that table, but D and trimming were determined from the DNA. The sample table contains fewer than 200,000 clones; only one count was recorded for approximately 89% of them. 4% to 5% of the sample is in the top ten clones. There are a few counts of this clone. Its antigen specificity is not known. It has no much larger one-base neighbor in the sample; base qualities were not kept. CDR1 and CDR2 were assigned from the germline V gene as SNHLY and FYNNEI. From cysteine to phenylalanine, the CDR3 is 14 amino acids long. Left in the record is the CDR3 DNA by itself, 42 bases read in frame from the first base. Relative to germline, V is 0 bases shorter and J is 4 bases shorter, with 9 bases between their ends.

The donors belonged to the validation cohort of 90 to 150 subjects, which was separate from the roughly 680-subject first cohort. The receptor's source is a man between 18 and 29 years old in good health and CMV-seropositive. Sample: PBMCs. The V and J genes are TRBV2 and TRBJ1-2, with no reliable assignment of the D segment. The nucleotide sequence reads TGTGCCAGCAGTGAAGCGCAACGGTCCTATGGCTACACCTTC. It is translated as CASSEAQRSYGYTF.